These T cell receptor beta chains were read from a single sample in a study of control samples from healthy donors and cancer patients. TCRdb's table, derived via immunoSEQ multiplex PCR, lists solely in-frame clones and lacks some. The sample shows just over 150,000 clones, 80% to 90% of them seen only once. Specimen: blood. These receptors were obtained from a young man in good health. Both conserved end residues are part of each CDR3. The D gene is left open where the match is weak. Size values are once, few and many counts, or a class for expanded clones, and some rows have none.

V gene	J gene	clone size	CDR3 length	D gene	CDR3 DNA	CDR3 protein
TRBV6-6	TRBJ2-5	NA	15	TRBD2	TGTGCCAGCAGTAGGCTAGCGGTCTTGAAAGAGACCCAGTACTTC	CASSRLAVLKETQYF
TRBV27	TRBJ2-1	once	15	TRBD1	TGTGCCAGCAGTTCCTGGGACAGGGGCTACAATGAGCAGTTCTTC	CASSSWDRGYNEQFF
TRBV7-2	TRBJ1-5	NA	15	TRBD1	TGTGCCAGCAGCCCCTCGACAGGGAATAATCAGCCCCAGCATTTT	CASSPSTGNNQPQHF
TRBV5-5	TRBJ1-5	few	15	NA	TGTGCCAGCAGCTTGGGGGGTGATGGGAATCAGCCCCAGCATTTT	CASSLGGDGNQPQHF
TRBV2	TRBJ2-7	NA	13	TRBD1	TGTGCCAGCAGTGCTCGGACAGGGGACGAGCAGTACTTC	CASSARTGDEQYF
TRBV7-8	TRBJ1-2	NA	13	NA	TGTGCCAGCAGCTTAGCGGCCCTCCGGGGCTACACCTTC	CASSLAALRGYTF
TRBV19	TRBJ2-1	few	12	NA	TGTGCCAGTAGTATAGGGGTTAATGAGCAGTTCTTC	CASSIGVNEQFF
TRBV9	TRBJ2-7	NA	13	NA	TGTGCCAGCAGCGTAACCCGGAGTGGCGAGCAGTACTTC	CASSVTRSGEQYF
TRBV7-9	TRBJ1-6	NA	12	TRBD1	TGTGCCAGTAACAGGGGAGATTCACCCCTCCACTTT	CASNRGDSPLHF
TRBV3-1/TRBV3-2	TRBJ1-4	NA	15	NA	TGTGCCAGCAGCCCCCGGGGGGGCGGAAATGAAAAACTGTTTTTT	CASSPRGGGNEKLFF
TRBV27	TRBJ1-5	NA	15	NA	TGTGCCAGCTCCCACAGAGGGATAGACAATCAGCCCCAGCATTTT	CASSHRGIDNQPQHF
TRBV7-2	TRBJ2-7	NA	14	NA	TGTGCCAGCAGCTTAGGCCCTAGCTCCTACGAGCAGTACTTC	CASSLGPSSYEQYF
TRBV3-1/TRBV3-2	TRBJ2-1	NA	16	NA	TGTGCCAGCAGCCAACGGAGGGGGGGCTCCTACAATGAGCAGTTCTTC	CASSQRRGGSYNEQFF
TRBV28	TRBJ1-4	once	18	NA	TGTGCCAGCAGGACCGTGGGCAGGGGAAGGGCCGCTAATGAAAAACTGTTTTTT	CASRTVGRGRAANEKLFF
TRBV2	TRBJ1-1	NA	16	NA	TGTGCCAGCAGTCCTCGCGCGGGGGGGCTGGGGACTGAAGCTTTCTTT	CASSPRAGGLGTEAFF
TRBV10-3	TRBJ2-7	NA	15	NA	TGTGCCATCAGTGAGGTGGCAGCTTTACGATACGAGCAGTACTTC	CAISEVAALRYEQYF
TRBV11-2	TRBJ1-1	NA	15	NA	TGTGCCAGCAGTTCATACCGGGACAAAAACACTGAAGCTTTCTTT	CASSSYRDKNTEAFF
TRBV6-1	TRBJ1-1	NA	12	NA	TGTGCCAGCAGTGAAGTTTACACTGAAGCTTTCTTT	CASSEVYTEAFF
TRBV3-1/TRBV3-2	TRBJ1-1	NA	14	TRBD1	TGTGCCAGCAGCTTTGACAGGGTCAACACTGAAGCTTTCTTT	CASSFDRVNTEAFF
TRBV19	TRBJ1-1	NA	15	NA	TGTGCCAGTAGTATCGCCGGAGGAGTTGAGACTGAAGCTTTCTTT	CASSIAGGVETEAFF
TRBV18	TRBJ2-6	NA	18	NA	TGTGCCAGCTCACTACAAGGACGGGCGAGCTCTGGGGCCAACGTCCTGACTTTC	CASSLQGRASSGANVLTF
TRBV27	TRBJ1-5	NA	15	NA	TGTGCCAGCACCCCCTCCGGGCCGCTCAATCAGCCCCAGCATTTT	CASTPSGPLNQPQHF
TRBV14	TRBJ1-1	once	15	NA	TGTGCCAGCAGCCAAGGACCTGGTAGGAACACTGAAGCTTTCTTT	CASSQGPGRNTEAFF
TRBV28	TRBJ1-2	NA	14	NA	TGTGCCAGCAGTTTCGAGGGACGGGACTATGGCTACACCTTC	CASSFEGRDYGYTF
TRBV4-3	TRBJ1-4	few	16	TRBD1	TGCGCCAGCAGCCAAGTCGGACAGGGTAGTATAGGAAAACTGTTTTTT	CASSQVGQGSIGKLFF
TRBV28	TRBJ1-1	NA	14	NA	TGTGCCAGCAGTTTAAACACCCAGAACACTGAAGCTTTCTTT	CASSLNTQNTEAFF
TRBV7-9	TRBJ2-1	NA	12	NA	TGTGCCAGCAGCGTTTCTAACAATGAGCAGTTCTTC	CASSVSNNEQFF
TRBV11-3	TRBJ1-5	NA	14	TRBD1	TGTGCCAGCAGCCAAGGGGGCGCGGAGGAGCCCCAGCATTTT	CASSQGGAEEPQHF
TRBV27	TRBJ1-6	NA	14	NA	TGTGCCAGCAGTTCCCAGGGTCTTAATTCACCCCTCCACTTT	CASSSQGLNSPLHF
TRBV5-1	TRBJ1-1	NA	14	NA	TGCGCCAGCAGCTTGTTTGGGGAGAACACTGAAGCTTTCTTT	CASSLFGENTEAFF
TRBV21-1	TRBJ2-7	NA	15	NA	TGTGCCAACAGAATGGGGCCGGGACAGTACCACGAGCAGTACTTC	CANRMGPGQYHEQYF
TRBV15	TRBJ1-1	once	16	TRBD1	TGTGCCACCAGCCCCCTACCGGGCAGGGGGAGCACTGAAGCTTTCTTT	CATSPLPGRGSTEAFF
TRBV5-1	TRBJ2-7	NA	14	TRBD1	TGCGCCAGCAGCAGAGGACAGGGGGCAGAAGAGCAGTACTTC	CASSRGQGAEEQYF
TRBV7-9	TRBJ1-2	NA	14	NA	TGTGCCAGCAGCTTAGACCTCTCGGGAGGTGGCTACACCTTC	CASSLDLSGGGYTF
TRBV7-9	TRBJ2-2	NA	12	NA	TGTGCCAGCAGCTTAGGCCTTTTCGGGCTGTTTTTT	CASSLGLFGLFF
TRBV4-1	TRBJ2-3	NA	20	NA	TGCGCCAGCAGCGACCGAGAGCTACAGGTCGAAGGGGAGAATAAGGATACGCAGTATTTT	CASSDRELQVEGENKDTQYF
TRBV28	TRBJ1-1	few	16	NA	TGTGCCAGCAGTCCTGCCCTGAGTCAGGGGAACACTGAAGCTTTCTTT	CASSPALSQGNTEAFF
TRBV6-5	TRBJ2-3	NA	14	NA	TGTGCCAGCAGCCTATATTTAAGCACAGATACGCAGTATTTT	CASSLYLSTDTQYF
TRBV10-3	TRBJ2-5	NA	13	NA	TGTGCCATCAGGCCGGACAGCCAAGAGACCCAGTACTTC	CAIRPDSQETQYF
TRBV7-9	TRBJ1-3	NA	13	NA	TGTGCCAGCAGCCCCTCCGTGCTACACACCATATATTTT	CASSPSVLHTIYF
TRBV30	TRBJ2-2	NA	13	NA	TGTGCCTGGGCCGGACACCCCACCGGGGAGCTGTTTTTT	CAWAGHPTGELFF
TRBV27	TRBJ1-1	NA	14	NA	TGTGCCAGCAGTTTCCAGGGGCGCAACACTGAAGCTTTCTTT	CASSFQGRNTEAFF
TRBV7-3	TRBJ1-2	NA	13	NA	TGTGCCAGCAGCCCAAAAACAGGGCACGGCTACACCTTC	CASSPKTGHGYTF
TRBV14	TRBJ2-7	NA	16	NA	TGTGCCAGCAGCCAAGGAAGGTGGGGCACAGGTTACGAGCAGTACTTC	CASSQGRWGTGYEQYF
TRBV11-2	TRBJ2-3	NA	15	NA	TGTGCCAGCAGCTTAGGACTACCGGAATTAGATACGCAGTATTTT	CASSLGLPELDTQYF
TRBV5-4	TRBJ2-7	NA	12	NA	TGTGCCAGCAGCCCCAGCGGTAAGTGTCAGTACTTC	CASSPSGKCQYF
TRBV28	TRBJ2-7	once	14	NA	TGTGCCAGCAGTTTTGGTATTAGGGGCTACGAGCAGTACTTC	CASSFGIRGYEQYF